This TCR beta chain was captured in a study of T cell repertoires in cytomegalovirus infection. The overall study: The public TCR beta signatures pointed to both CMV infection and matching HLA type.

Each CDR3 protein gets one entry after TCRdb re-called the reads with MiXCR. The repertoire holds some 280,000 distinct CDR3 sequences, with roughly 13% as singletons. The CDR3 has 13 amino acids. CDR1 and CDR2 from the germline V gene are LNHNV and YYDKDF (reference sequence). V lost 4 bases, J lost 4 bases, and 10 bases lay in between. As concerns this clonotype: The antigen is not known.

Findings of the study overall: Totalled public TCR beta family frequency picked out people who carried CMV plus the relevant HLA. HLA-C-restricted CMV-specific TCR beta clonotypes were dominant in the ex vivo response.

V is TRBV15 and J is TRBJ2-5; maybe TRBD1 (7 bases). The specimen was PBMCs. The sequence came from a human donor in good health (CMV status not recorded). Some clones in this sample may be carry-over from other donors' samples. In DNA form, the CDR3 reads TGTGCCACCAGCAACAGGGGAGGAGAGACCCAGTACTTC. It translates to CATSNRGGETQYF.